The rows below give T cell receptor beta chains drawn from one sample of a study of cytomegalovirus exposure and HLA in healthy donors. The data were produced by immunoSEQ multiplex PCR, yet TCRdb's version contains in-frame clones alone and is incomplete. Found here are some 140,000 clones, 60% to 80% of them singletons; the top ten hold approximately 1.2%. Sequencing was done on a sample of PBMCs. Receptor source: a man between 50 and 59 years old in good health and CMV-seronegative. Each CDR3 is given with its conserved first and last residue. The order of the fields is J gene, V gene, clone size, D gene, CDR3 DNA, CDR3 protein. The D gene is left open where the match is weak. Clone size is shown for a subset of rows, as once, few, many or a class of expanded clone.

J: TRBJ2-1; V: TRBV19; size: few; D: .; DNA: TGTGCCAGTAGTAGGGGGGGCTTGGGCAATGAGCAGTTCTTC; CDR3: CASSRGGLGNEQFF
J: TRBJ2-5; V: TRBV4-3; size: .; D: .; DNA: TGCGCCAGCAGCCCAACTCTTGACAAAGAGACCCAGTACTTC; CDR3: CASSPTLDKETQYF
J: TRBJ2-1; V: TRBV10-3; size: .; D: TRBD2; DNA: TGTGCCATCAGGACTAGCGGGGGGTACAATGAGCAGTTCTTC; CDR3: CAIRTSGGYNEQFF
J: TRBJ2-2; V: TRBV7-2; size: .; D: .; DNA: TGTGCCAGCACGGTTTTGCGAAACACCGGGGAGCTGTTTTTT; CDR3: CASTVLRNTGELFF
J: TRBJ1-3; V: TRBV19; size: .; D: .; DNA: TGTGCCAGTAGTATCAAGAGCTATGGAAACACCATATATTTT; CDR3: CASSIKSYGNTIYF
J: TRBJ2-7; V: TRBV11-2; size: .; D: TRBD2; DNA: TGTGCCAGCAGCTTGACTAGCGGAGAGTCCTACGAGCAGTACTTC; CDR3: CASSLTSGESYEQYF
J: TRBJ2-7; V: TRBV5-1; size: .; D: TRBD1; DNA: TGCGCCAGCGGGATGGACAGGGGCTCCTACGAGCAGTACTTC; CDR3: CASGMDRGSYEQYF
J: TRBJ2-5; V: TRBV18; size: .; D: .; DNA: TGTGCCAGCTCACCGGACCGGGATATAGAAGAGACCCAGTACTTC; CDR3: CASSPDRDIEETQYF
J: TRBJ1-5; V: TRBV7-2; size: few; D: .; DNA: TGTGCCAGCAGCTACGGAGAGGGCTATCAGCCCCAGCATTTT; CDR3: CASSYGEGYQPQHF
J: TRBJ2-2; V: TRBV6-5; size: few; D: .; DNA: TGTGCCAGCAGTTACTCTAGGAACACCGGGGAGCTGTTTTTT; CDR3: CASSYSRNTGELFF
J: TRBJ1-1; V: TRBV7-2; size: .; D: TRBD1; DNA: TGTGCCAGCAGCTCGAGGAGGACAGGGGGCCTAGCTTTCTTT; CDR3: CASSSRRTGGLAFF
J: TRBJ2-3; V: TRBV9; size: .; D: .; DNA: TGTGCCAGCAGCGTAGTAAGCACAGATACGCAGTATTTT; CDR3: CASSVVSTDTQYF
J: TRBJ1-5; V: TRBV4-2; size: .; D: .; DNA: TGTGCCAGCAGCCCTACAGGGTACAATCAGCCCCAGCATTTT; CDR3: CASSPTGYNQPQHF
J: TRBJ2-5; V: TRBV28; size: .; D: .; DNA: TGTGCCAGCAGTCGCGGTCCCGCGGAGACCCAGTACTTC; CDR3: CASSRGPAETQYF
J: TRBJ2-7; V: TRBV14; size: .; D: .; DNA: TGTGCCAGCAGCCAAGTCCTAGCGTCGGGTGAGCAGTACTTC; CDR3: CASSQVLASGEQYF
J: TRBJ1-5; V: TRBV18; size: .; D: .; DNA: TGTGCCAGCTCACCACGGACAGCCATAAATCAGCCCCAGCATTTT; CDR3: CASSPRTAINQPQHF
J: TRBJ2-3; V: TRBV7-2; size: .; D: TRBD2; DNA: TGTGCCAGCAGCTTAGCGCGTATAGCGGGAGGCAGCACAGATACGCAGTATTTT; CDR3: CASSLARIAGGSTDTQYF
J: TRBJ2-6; V: TRBV7-9; size: .; D: .; DNA: TGTGCCAGCAGCTCGACAGCCGCTGGGGCCAACGTCCTGACTTTC; CDR3: CASSSTAAGANVLTF
J: TRBJ2-6; V: TRBV5-1; size: .; D: .; DNA: TGCGCCAGCAGCCGGGACAGGACTAGCTCTGGGGCCAACGTCCTGACTTTC; CDR3: CASSRDRTSSGANVLTF
J: TRBJ2-5; V: TRBV11-2; size: .; D: TRBD2; DNA: TGTGCCAGCACCCAAGGGACTAGCGGGAGAGGAGAGACCCAGTACTTC; CDR3: CASTQGTSGRGETQYF
J: TRBJ2-5; V: TRBV9; size: .; D: TRBD2; DNA: TGTGCCAGCAGCGTAGGCGGGAGCACCATTCAAGAGACCCAGTACTTC; CDR3: CASSVGGSTIQETQYF
J: TRBJ2-6; V: TRBV27; size: .; D: TRBD1; DNA: TGTGCCAGCAGCCCACAGGGGCAGTCTGGGGCCAACGTCCTGACTTTC; CDR3: CASSPQGQSGANVLTF
J: TRBJ2-1; V: TRBV5-1; size: .; D: TRBD2; DNA: TGCGCCAGCAGCCCCTTTGGGGCGGGGGGATCCTCCTACAATGAGCAGTTCTTC; CDR3: CASSPFGAGGSSYNEQFF
J: TRBJ2-2; V: TRBV5-1; size: many; D: .; DNA: TGCGCCAGCATTACCGGGACACCGAACACCGGGGAGCTGTTTTTT; CDR3: CASITGTPNTGELFF
J: TRBJ2-3; V: TRBV25-1; size: .; D: TRBD1; DNA: TGTGCCAGGGCAAGACAGGGTACAGATACGCAGTATTTT; CDR3: CARARQGTDTQYF
J: TRBJ1-3; V: TRBV6-1; size: once; D: .; DNA: TGTGCCAGCAGTGCAGAAGACATTGCTGGAAACACCATATATTTT; CDR3: CASSAEDIAGNTIYF
J: TRBJ2-1; V: TRBV20-1; size: .; D: .; DNA: TGCAGTGCTAGCCCCCCCGATGAGCAGTTCTTC; CDR3: CSASPPDEQFF
J: TRBJ2-5; V: TRBV6-1; size: .; D: TRBD2; DNA: TGTGCCAGCAGTGAACTAGCGGCAGAACAAGAGACCCAGTACTTC; CDR3: CASSELAAEQETQYF
J: TRBJ2-3; V: TRBV7-3; size: once; D: TRBD1; DNA: TGTGCCAGCAGCTTATCAGGACAGGACACAGATACGCAGTATTTT; CDR3: CASSLSGQDTDTQYF
J: TRBJ1-2; V: TRBV15; size: .; D: TRBD1; DNA: TGTGCCACCAGCGGCGACAGGGCGGGCTATGGCTACACCTTC; CDR3: CATSGDRAGYGYTF